This TCR beta chain was captured by sequencing in a study of blood T cell repertoires in COVID-19. The V gene's germline CDR1 is SGHDN and CDR2 FVKESK. The trim removed 0 bases at V and 0 bases at J, leaving 8 bases unmatched. There are 17 residues in the CDR3. Methods used by the authors: From reference gene primer amplification, estimates of nucleated cell counts were derived. Sequencing used immunoSEQ multiplex PCR; TCRdb keeps in-frame clones, though not all of them. The D gene and trimming were derived from the DNA, and the V and J assignments and clone size from that table. The sample lists 97,000 or so clones, 82% occurring once.

The TCR originated in a man between 65 and 85 years old with acute or convalescent COVID-19. The chain couples TRBV14 to TRBJ2-7; 7 nucleotides align to TRBD2. The source material was peripheral blood. The chain's CDR3 is CASSQDRAAGASYEQYF. The DNA for the CDR3 is TGTGCCAGCAGCCAAGATCGGGCGGCGGGAGCCTCCTACGAGCAGTACTTC.